The 9 T cell receptor beta chains in this list originate from one sample, sequenced in a study of blood T cell repertoires in COVID-19. Sequencing used immunoSEQ multiplex PCR; TCRdb keeps in-frame clones, though not all of them. The sample consists of 300,000 to 400,000 clones, 89% of them appearing once. The sample taken for sequencing was peripheral blood. These receptors all come from a woman aged 30 to 39 with COVID-19, enrolled during active disease.

This clone was seen once. J is TRBJ2-2 and V is TRBV9; TRBD2 is a possible D gene (6 bases). V gave up 0 bases and J gave up 6 bases, with 15 bases separating them. The CDR3 is 16 residues long. CDR1 is SGDLS and CDR2 is YYNGEE in the germline V gene. CDR3 residues: CASSVGAGTTAGELFF. The CDR3 DNA reads as TGTGCCAGCAGCGTAGGGGCGGGAACCACCGCCGGGGAGCTGTTTTTT.

In nucleotides, the CDR3 is TGTGCCACCAGCAGCCCTCACAAGGGGGTGACCCAGTACTTC. Protein: CATSSPHKGVTQYF. The J gene is TRBJ2-5, the V gene TRBV15, with D possibly matching TRBD1 (6 bases). Germline CDR1 is LNHNV and CDR2 is YYDKDF (reference sequence). The CDR3 runs to 14 residues. V was shortened by 3 bases and J by 7 bases, with 15 bases between the two germline ends.

The CDR3 bases are TGCGCCAGCAGCCGGGACAGCACTAGCACAGATACGCAGTATTTT. Amino acid sequence: CASSRDSTSTDTQYF. The rearrangement uses TRBV5-1 and TRBJ2-3, with TRBD1 matching over 7 bases. The CDR3 spans 15 residues. V lost 4 bases, J lost 0 bases, and 5 bases stayed unmatched. Germline V gene lookup returns CDR1 SGHRS and CDR2 YFSETQ.

The chain couples TRBV5-6 to TRBJ1-6, with TRBD1 as a possible D gene (6 bases). Germline CDR1 reads SGHDT; CDR2 reads YYEEEE. The CDR3 length is 14 residues. V was shortened by 4 bases and J by 9 bases, with 14 bases between the two germline ends. The CDR3 loop reads CASSGWTELSPLHF. The DNA of the CDR3 is TGTGCCAGCAGCGGATGGACAGAACTTTCACCCCTCCACTTT. Based on the CDR3 plus reference TRBV5-6 and TRBJ1-6, the full variable domain is DAGVTQSPTHLIKTRGQQVTLRCSPKSGHDTVSWYQQALGQGPQFIFQYYEEEERQRGNFPDRFSGHQFPNYSSELNVNALLLGDSALYLCASSGWTELSPLHFGNGTRLTVT.

The V gene is TRBV19, the J gene TRBJ1-6, with 8 bases that match TRBD1. Germline values: CDR1 LNHDA, CDR2 SQIVND (reference sequence). Germline trimming cut 10 bases from V and 7 bases from J; bases unmatched to any gene: 9. The CDR3 extends over 14 amino acids. CDR3 nucleotide sequence: TGTGCCACTAACGACAGGGGTGGGAATTCACCCCTCCACTTT. This translates into CATNDRGGNSPLHF.

The chain couples TRBV6-5 to TRBJ1-6, with TRBD1 as a possible D gene (6 bases). V was cut by 8 bases and J by 4 bases, with 6 bases left in between. The CDR3 is made up of 12 amino acids. Per germline, CDR1 MNHEY and CDR2 SVGAGI. The CDR3 protein is CASGTYNSPLHF. DNA for the CDR3: TGTGCCAGCGGGACATATAATTCACCCCTCCACTTT.

Written as DNA, the CDR3 is TGTGCCAGCAGTGAACGGCGGGAGACCCAGTACTTC. It translates to CASSERRETQYF. The V call is TRBV2, the J call TRBJ2-5; D not resolved. The CDR3 runs to 12 residues. V shed 2 bases and J shed 5 bases, with 6 bases lying between them. Germline lookup yields CDR1 SNHLY and CDR2 FYNNEI.

The J gene is TRBJ2-3, the V gene TRBV11-3; 8 positions agree with TRBD2. The CDR3 extends over 15 amino acids. The junction had 10 bases not matched to a gene; V was cut back by 7 bases and J by 4 bases. Germline CDR1 reads SGHNT; CDR2 reads YENEEA. For the CDR3, the DNA is TGTGCCAGCACTCAAACCGGGGGGGGAGCAGATACGCAGTATTTT. Translation: CASTQTGGGADTQYF.

V is TRBV6-5 and J is TRBJ1-2, with unresolved D. The CDR3 consists of 12 residues. Trimming took 5 bases from V and 5 from J, leaving 9 bases between them. Germline V gene lookup returns CDR1 MNHEY and CDR2 SVGAGI. The CDR3 sequence: CASSTTSYGYTF. For the CDR3, the DNA is TGTGCCAGCAGTACCACAAGTTATGGCTACACCTTC.